This passage covers 25 T cell receptor beta chains from one sample sequenced in a study of shared clonotypes between healthy human individuals. Using immunoSEQ multiplex PCR, the repertoire was profiled, and TCRdb retains in-frame clones only, with some absent. There are roughly 490,000 clones in the sample; about 79% occur only once, and around 13% lies in the top ten. The specimen was PBMCs. Every receptor here comes from a woman between 35 and 50 years old in good health. Some clones in this sample may be carry-over from other donors' samples.

The gene calls are TRBV7-3 and TRBJ2-2, with D perhaps matching TRBD1 (6 bases). The CDR3 is 15 amino acids. The germline V gene encodes CDR1 SGHTA and CDR2 FQGTGA. Trimming took off 1 base at V and 6 bases at J, with 12 bases between the two ends. CDR3 loop: CASSLITQGPGELFF. The CDR3 DNA sequence: TGTGCCAGCAGCTTAATAACGCAGGGGCCCGGGGAGCTGTTTTTT.

This clone was recorded a few times. The J gene is TRBJ2-7, the V gene TRBV29-1; unclear D gene. V lost 1 base and J 4 bases, leaving 8 bases between the germline ends. The germline gives CDR1 SQVTM, CDR2 ANQGSEA. The CDR3 spans 12 residues. Here the CDR3 reads CSVEAVDYEQYF. DNA for the CDR3: TGCAGCGTTGAAGCCGTGGATTACGAGCAGTACTTC.

V is TRBV7-2 and J is TRBJ2-1; possible D gene TRBD2, 6 bases. The CDR3 spans 15 residues. The V gene lost 5 bases and the J gene lost 10 bases, with 21 bases spanning the gap. Germline V lookup: CDR1 SGHTA, CDR2 FQGNSA. The DNA for the CDR3 is TGTGCCAGCAGCCCGGACTCAGGTCGTCGGGGGGAGCAGTTCTTC. It translates to CASSPDSGRRGEQFF.

The chain links TRBV28 to TRBJ2-7; no reliable D call. Trimming removed 5 bases at V and 3 bases at J, with 8 bases between. The CDR3 runs to 12 residues. The germline V gene has CDR1 MDHEN and CDR2 SYDVKM. The CDR3 loop is CASSPNGYEQYF. Here the CDR3 DNA reads TGTGCCAGCAGTCCAAACGGCTACGAGCAGTACTTC.

About this clone: Germline is not matched at one junction end, which may reflect a read error. The V call is TRBV7-9, the J call TRBJ2-7; D is unresolved. The CDR3 is 13 residues long. Germline loops: CDR1 SEHNR, CDR2 FQNEAQ (reference sequence). The CDR3, as DNA: TGTGCCAGCACCCAGGTCTGGAGCTACGGGCAGTACTTC. It codes for CASTQVWSYGQYF. Complete variable domain (other parts from reference TRBV7-9 and TRBJ2-7): DTGVSQNPRHKITKRGQNVTFRCDPISEHNRLYWYRQTLGQGPEFLTYFQNEAQLEKSRLLSDRFSAERPKGSFSTLEIQRTEQGDSAMYLCASTQVWSYGQYFGPGTRLTVT.

The chain joins TRBV5-6 to TRBJ2-5; 7 nucleotides agree with TRBD2. V trimming: 1 base; J trimming: 1 base; junction bases outside the gene matches: 4. The CDR3 spans 15 residues. Looked up from germline, CDR1 is SGHDT and CDR2 is YYEEEE. The CDR3 nucleotides read TGTGCCAGCAGCTTGAGGGGAGGGGTCCAAGAGACCCAGTACTTC. Protein: CASSLRGGVQETQYF.

Note on this clone: Since a far larger clone is one base different, this is likely a read error. This chain uses TRBV7-2 with TRBJ1-1; perhaps TRBD1 as D (5 bases). The V and J ends lost 5 bases and 11 bases respectively, with 27 bases between them. There are 16 residues in the CDR3. Germline CDR1 and CDR2: SGHTA and FQGNSA. CDR3 coding DNA: TGTGCCAGCAGCCTACTCGGACGGGGGAGCGACCTGAATGCTTTCTTT. The encoded protein is CASSLLGRGSDLNAFF. The whole variable domain, remainder taken from reference TRBV7-2 and TRBJ1-1, is GAGVSQSPSNKVTEKGKDVELRCDPISGHTALYWYRQSLGQGLEFLIYFQGNSAPDKSGLPSDRFSAERTGGSVSTLTIQRTQQEDSAVYLCASSLLGRGSDLNAFFGQGTRLTVV.

This chain joins TRBV2 and TRBJ1-2; 7 bases are shared with TRBD1. The CDR3 contains 14 residues. Germline V CDR1 and CDR2: SNHLY, FYNNEI. Trimming at V came to 5 bases and at J to 3 bases, leaving 6 bases not matched to a gene. CDR3 DNA: TGTGCCAGCAGTTTTCGGACAGGAGACTATGGCTACACCTTC. Protein sequence: CASSFRTGDYGYTF.

Regarding this clone: This probably arose from a read error, given a far larger clone one base away. The conserved phenylalanine or tryptophan is not found at the CDR3 terminus, so this likely reflects a read error. The chain recombines TRBV30 with TRBJ2-7, with TRBD1 matching over 7 bases. The V gene end was trimmed by 7 bases and the J gene end by 3 bases; junction bases not matched to a gene: 6. The CDR3 is made up of 12 amino acids. Per the germline V gene, CDR1 is GTSNPN and CDR2 is SVGIG (reference sequence). The CDR3 loop reads CAFHRDSYEQYL. DNA of the CDR3: TGTGCCTTCCACCGGGACAGCTACGAGCAGTACCTC.

CDR3 amino acids: CASSPAGVGTDTQYF. The CDR3 coding sequence is TGTGCCAGCAGCCCAGCGGGAGTAGGCACAGATACGCAGTATTTT. The J gene is TRBJ2-3, the V gene TRBV6-1; 8 bases match TRBD2. Trimming cost V 6 bases and J 1 base; bases outside gene matches: 6. Per germline, CDR1 MNHNS and CDR2 SASEGT. The CDR3 has 15 amino acids.

The chain uses TRBV5-4 and TRBJ2-1, with 8 bases lining up with TRBD2. This CDR3 region has 14 residues. The trim removed 0 bases at V and 6 bases at J, leaving 2 bases unmatched. The germline V gene has CDR1 SGHNT and CDR2 YYREEE (reference sequence). Written as DNA, the CDR3 is TGTGCCAGCAGCTTGGGACTAGCGACCAATGAGCAGTTCTTC. Protein: CASSLGLATNEQFF.

The V call is TRBV2, the J call TRBJ2-5, with 7 bases identical to TRBD1. CDR1 SNHLY and CDR2 FYNNEI come from the germline V gene. After removal of 5 bases from V and 1 base from J, the junction contained 4 bases not matched to a gene. This CDR3 region has 14 residues. The CDR3 nucleotides are TGTGCCAGCAGTACAGACAGGGCCCAAGAGACCCAGTACTTC. Protein: CASSTDRAQETQYF.

J is TRBJ2-2 and V is TRBV6-5, with 7 positions matching TRBD1. The CDR3 has 15 residues. Germline values: CDR1 MNHEY, CDR2 SVGAGI. V dropped 7 bases and J dropped 3; count of bases not matched to a gene: 8. The CDR3 DNA is TGTGCCAGCACCCTACAGGGGCTGGACACCGGGGAGCTGTTTTTT. Its translation: CASTLQGLDTGELFF.

This chain joins TRBV6-1 and TRBJ1-2, with D perhaps TRBD1 (5 bases). The CDR3 is 14 amino acids. Germline assignment: CDR1 MNHNS and CDR2 SASEGT. V was pared by 2 bases and J by 8 bases, with 15 bases between. The CDR3 sequence is CASSEFDSRRGYTF. The CDR3 DNA is TGTGCCAGCAGTGAATTTGACAGCCGGAGGGGCTACACCTTC.

The rearrangement links TRBV28 to TRBJ1-1, with 7 bases fitting TRBD1. The junction had 7 bases not matched to a gene; V was cut back by 4 bases and J by 5 bases. CDR3 size: 14 residues. In germline, CDR1 is MDHEN, CDR2 SYDVKM. The CDR3 DNA reads as TGTGCCAGCAGTTGGGAGACAGGGCGTACTGAAGCTTTCTTT. It is translated as CASSWETGRTEAFF.

A note on this clone: A junction boundary mismatches the germline segment, possibly from a read error. The V gene is TRBV9, the J gene TRBJ1-1; no reliable D call. The CDR3 runs 12 residues. From germline, CDR1 is SGDLS and CDR2 YYNGEE. CDR3 residues: CASSRPSSGSRF. The CDR3 coding sequence is TGTGCCAGCAGCCGGCCTTCTTCGGGTTCTCGGTTT. Drawing the rest from reference TRBV9 and TRBJ1-1, the complete variable domain is DSGVTQTPKHLITATGQRVTLRCSPRSGDLSVYWYQQSLDQGLQFLIQYYNGEERAKGNILERFSAQQFPDLHSELNLSSLELGDSALYFCASSRPSSGSRFGQGTRLTVV.

V is TRBV18 and J is TRBJ1-1; TRBD1 matches at 9 bases. The CDR3 spans 17 residues. The junction had 8 bases not matched to a gene; V was cut back by 3 bases and J by 0 bases. CDR1 is KGHSH, CDR2 LQKENI, per germline. The DNA of the CDR3 is TGTGCCAGCTCACCTGTCCCGGGACAGGGAATGAACACTGAAGCTTTCTTT. Protein sequence: CASSPVPGQGMNTEAFF.

This clone was seen just once. The CDR3 nucleotides read TGCAGCGTTGTAAGGGCCCATACGGGTGAGCAGTTCTTC. It specifies CSVVRAHTGEQFF. J is TRBJ2-1 and V is TRBV29-1, with D unresolved. Trimming left V 4 bases short and J 9 bases short, with 16 bases between. The CDR3 spans 13 residues. Germline V gene data show CDR1 as SQVTM and CDR2 as ANQGSEA.

This clone showed up just a few times. V gene TRBV6-1 combines with J gene TRBJ2-6, with D unclear. Trimming stripped 4 bases from V and 4 bases from J, with 8 bases between. The CDR3 runs 14 residues. Germline assignment: CDR1 MNHNS and CDR2 SASEGT. CDR3 sequence reads: CASSGVSGANVLTF. The CDR3, as DNA: TGTGCCAGCAGTGGGGTTTCCGGGGCCAACGTCCTGACTTTC.

The gene calls are TRBV5-1 and TRBJ2-5; unclear D gene. Deletions cut 3 bases from V and 1 base from J, with 13 bases between. Germline loops: CDR1 SGHRS, CDR2 YFSETQ. The CDR3 runs to 15 residues. The CDR3 is CASSSLSGPQETQYF. DNA of the CDR3: TGCGCCAGCAGCTCCCTCTCCGGGCCCCAAGAGACCCAGTACTTC.

This clone was counted a few times. The chain recombines TRBV30 with TRBJ2-6, with TRBD1 matching 9 bases. Germline lookup yields CDR1 GTSNPN and CDR2 SVGIG (reference sequence). This CDR3 is built from 22 residues. After removal of 0 bases from V and 4 bases from J, the junction contained 22 bases not matched to a gene. The CDR3 spells CAWSVLWALPGQGGAGANVLTF. CDR3 in DNA: TGTGCCTGGAGTGTACTGTGGGCCCTTCCGGGACAGGGTGGTGCCGGGGCCAACGTCCTGACTTTC.

J is TRBJ1-1 and V is TRBV2, with a weak D call TRBD1 (5 bases). V was cut by 4 bases and J by 0 bases, with 6 bases left in between. CDR1 SNHLY and CDR2 FYNNEI come from the germline V gene. The CDR3 spans 13 residues. The CDR3 here is CASSGGVNTEAFF. CDR3 coding DNA: TGTGCCAGCAGTGGGGGGGTGAACACTGAAGCTTTCTTT.

This chain joins TRBV4-1 and TRBJ2-7, with 12 bases aligning to TRBD2. The CDR3 is 15 residues long. Losses at the gene ends were 4 bases for V and 3 bases for J; bases not matched to a gene: 4. Per the germline V gene, CDR1 is MGHRA and CDR2 is YSYEKL. The DNA for the CDR3 is TGCGCCAGCAGCCCCCGACTAGCGGGGGACTACGAGCAGTACTTC. It encodes CASSPRLAGDYEQYF.

The chain carries TRBV7-3 and TRBJ2-1, with D uncertain. The germline V gene encodes CDR1 SGHTA and CDR2 FQGTGA. The CDR3 runs 12 residues. Trimming stripped 4 bases from V and 5 bases from J, with 6 bases between. In DNA, the CDR3 is TGTGCCAGCAGCTCTCCAAACAATGAGCAGTTCTTC. Its protein is CASSSPNNEQFF.

The rearrangement links TRBV7-9 to TRBJ2-1; 9 bases align to TRBD2. The CDR3 extends over 16 amino acids. V lost 1 base and J lost 2; bases outside the gene matches: 3. The germline gives CDR1 SEHNR, CDR2 FQNEAQ (reference sequence). DNA for the CDR3: TGTGCCAGCAGCTTAGAGGTAGCGGGAGCCTACAATGAGCAGTTCTTC. It specifies CASSLEVAGAYNEQFF.